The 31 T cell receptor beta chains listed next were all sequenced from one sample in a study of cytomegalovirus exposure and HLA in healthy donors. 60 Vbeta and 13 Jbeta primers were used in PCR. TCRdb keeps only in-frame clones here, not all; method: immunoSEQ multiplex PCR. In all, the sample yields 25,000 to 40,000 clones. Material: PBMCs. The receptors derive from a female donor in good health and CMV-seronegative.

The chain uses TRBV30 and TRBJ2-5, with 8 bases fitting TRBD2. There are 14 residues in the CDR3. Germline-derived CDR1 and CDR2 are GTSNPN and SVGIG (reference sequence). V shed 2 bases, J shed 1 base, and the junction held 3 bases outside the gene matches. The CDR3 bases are TGTGCCTGGAGTATTAGCGGGGTCCAAGAGACCCAGTACTTC. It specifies CAWSISGVQETQYF.

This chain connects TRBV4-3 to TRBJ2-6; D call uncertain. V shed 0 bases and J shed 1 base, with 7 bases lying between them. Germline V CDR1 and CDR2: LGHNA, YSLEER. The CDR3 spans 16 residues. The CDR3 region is CASSQDGVSGANVLTF. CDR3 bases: TGCGCCAGCAGCCAAGATGGAGTTTCTGGGGCCAACGTCCTGACTTTC.

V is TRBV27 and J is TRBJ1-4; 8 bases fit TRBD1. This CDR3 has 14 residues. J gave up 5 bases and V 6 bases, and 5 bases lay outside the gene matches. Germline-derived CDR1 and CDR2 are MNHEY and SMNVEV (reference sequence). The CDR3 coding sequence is TGTGCCAGCAGCCGGGACAGGTCGAATGAAAAACTGTTTTTT. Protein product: CASSRDRSNEKLFF.

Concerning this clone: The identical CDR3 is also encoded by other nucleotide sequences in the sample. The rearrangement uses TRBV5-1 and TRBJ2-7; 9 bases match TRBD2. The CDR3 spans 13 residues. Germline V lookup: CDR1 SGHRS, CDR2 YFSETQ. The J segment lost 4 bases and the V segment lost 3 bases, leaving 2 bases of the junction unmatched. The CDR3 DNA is TGCGCCAGCAGCTCGACTAGCGGTTACGAGCAGTACTTC. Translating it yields CASSSTSGYEQYF. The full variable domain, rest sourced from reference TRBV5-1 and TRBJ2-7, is KAGVTQTPRYLIKTRGQQVTLSCSPISGHRSVSWYQQTPGQGLQFLFEYFSETQRNKGNFPGRFSGRQFSNSRSEMNVSTLELGDSALYLCASSSTSGYEQYFGPGTRLTVT.

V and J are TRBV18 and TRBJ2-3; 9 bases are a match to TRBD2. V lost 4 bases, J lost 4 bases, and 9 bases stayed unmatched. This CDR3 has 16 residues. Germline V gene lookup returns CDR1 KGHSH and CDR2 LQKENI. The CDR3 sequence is CASSLMGAGGSDTQYF. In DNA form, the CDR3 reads TGTGCCAGCTCACTCATGGGAGCGGGGGGCTCAGATACGCAGTATTTT.

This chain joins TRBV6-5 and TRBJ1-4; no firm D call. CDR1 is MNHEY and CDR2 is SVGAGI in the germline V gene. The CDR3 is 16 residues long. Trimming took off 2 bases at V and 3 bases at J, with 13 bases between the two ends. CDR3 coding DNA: TGTGCCAGCAGTTACGGCACCAGACTAGCTAATGAAAAACTGTTTTTT. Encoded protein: CASSYGTRLANEKLFF.

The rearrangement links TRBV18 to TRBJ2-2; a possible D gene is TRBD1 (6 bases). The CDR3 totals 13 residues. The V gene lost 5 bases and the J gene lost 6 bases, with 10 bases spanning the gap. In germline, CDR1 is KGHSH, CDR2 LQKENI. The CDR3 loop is CASSSTGSGELFF. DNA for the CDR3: TGTGCCAGCTCATCTACAGGGTCCGGGGAGCTGTTTTTT.

CDR3 protein: CASSVGLAGANEQFF. Here the CDR3 DNA reads TGTGCCAGTAGTGTGGGACTAGCGGGGGCCAATGAGCAGTTCTTC. The chain links TRBV19 to TRBJ2-1; 14 bases fit TRBD2. V lost 5 bases to trimming and J lost 6 bases; unmatched junction nucleotides: 3. The CDR3 length is 15 residues. Per germline, CDR1 LNHDA and CDR2 SQIVND (reference sequence).

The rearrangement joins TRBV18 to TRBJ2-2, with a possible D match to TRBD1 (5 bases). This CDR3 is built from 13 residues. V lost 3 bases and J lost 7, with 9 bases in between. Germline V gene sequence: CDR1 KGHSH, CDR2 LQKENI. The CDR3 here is CASSPGPGGELFF. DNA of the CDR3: TGTGCCAGCTCACCGGGGCCGGGCGGGGAGCTGTTTTTT.

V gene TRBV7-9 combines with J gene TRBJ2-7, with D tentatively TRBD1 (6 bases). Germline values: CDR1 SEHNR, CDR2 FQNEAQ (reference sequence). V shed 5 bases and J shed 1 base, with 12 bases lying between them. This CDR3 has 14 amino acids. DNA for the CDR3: TGTGCCAGCAGCCATAGACAGGATTCCTACGAGCAGTACTTC. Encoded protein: CASSHRQDSYEQYF. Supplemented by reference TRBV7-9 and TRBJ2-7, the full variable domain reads DTGVSQNPRHKITKRGQNVTFRCDPISEHNRLYWYRQTLGQGPEFLTYFQNEAQLEKSRLLSDRFSAERPKGSFSTLEIQRTEQGDSAMYLCASSHRQDSYEQYFGPGTRLTVT.

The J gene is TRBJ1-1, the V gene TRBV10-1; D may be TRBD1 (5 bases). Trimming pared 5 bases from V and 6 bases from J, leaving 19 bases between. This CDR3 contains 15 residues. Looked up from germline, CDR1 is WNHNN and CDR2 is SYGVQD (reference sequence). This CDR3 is CASSRTKQERSEAFF. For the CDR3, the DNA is TGCGCCAGCAGTCGGACTAAACAGGAGCGGTCTGAAGCTTTCTTT.

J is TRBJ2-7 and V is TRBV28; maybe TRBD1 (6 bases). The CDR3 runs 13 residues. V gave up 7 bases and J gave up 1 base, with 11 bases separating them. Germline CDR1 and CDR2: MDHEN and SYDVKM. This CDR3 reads CASTKGDSYEQYF. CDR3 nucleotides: TGTGCCAGCACGAAGGGGGATTCCTACGAGCAGTACTTC. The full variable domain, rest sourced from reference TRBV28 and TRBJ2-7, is DVKVTQSSRYLVKRTGEKVFLECVQDMDHENMFWYRQDPGLGLRLIYFSYDVKMKEKGDIPEGYSVSREKKERFSLILESASTNQTSMYLCASTKGDSYEQYFGPGTRLTVT.

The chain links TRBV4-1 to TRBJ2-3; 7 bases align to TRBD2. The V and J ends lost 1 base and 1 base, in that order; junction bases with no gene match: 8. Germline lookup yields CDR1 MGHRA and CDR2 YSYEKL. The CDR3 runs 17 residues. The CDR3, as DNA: TGCGCCAGCAGCCAAGGAAGCCTAGCGGAACGCACAGATACGCAGTATTTT. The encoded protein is CASSQGSLAERTDTQYF.

The CDR3 sequence: CASSPLGQANSPLHF. CDR3 sequence (DNA): TGCGCCAGCAGCCCGTTGGGGCAGGCCAATTCACCCCTCCACTTT. The chain carries TRBV5-1 and TRBJ1-6, with D perhaps TRBD1 (5 bases). The V gene's germline CDR1 is SGHRS and CDR2 YFSETQ. The CDR3 loop spans 15 amino acids. Trimming stripped 4 bases from V and 7 bases from J, with 15 bases between.

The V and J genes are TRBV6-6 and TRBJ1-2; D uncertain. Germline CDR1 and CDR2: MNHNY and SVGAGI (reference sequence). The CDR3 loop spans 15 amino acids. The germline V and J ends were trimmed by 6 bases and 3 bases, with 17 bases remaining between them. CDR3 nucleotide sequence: TGTGCCAGCAGATTGAAACCTAATGTGGACTATGGCTACACCTTC. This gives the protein CASRLKPNVDYGYTF.

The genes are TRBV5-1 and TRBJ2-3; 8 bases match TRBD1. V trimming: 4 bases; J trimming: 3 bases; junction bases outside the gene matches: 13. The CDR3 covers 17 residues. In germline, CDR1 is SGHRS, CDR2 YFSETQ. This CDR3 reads CASSKGQGGWGTDTQYF. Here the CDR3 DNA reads TGCGCCAGCAGCAAAGGACAGGGAGGATGGGGGACAGATACGCAGTATTTT.

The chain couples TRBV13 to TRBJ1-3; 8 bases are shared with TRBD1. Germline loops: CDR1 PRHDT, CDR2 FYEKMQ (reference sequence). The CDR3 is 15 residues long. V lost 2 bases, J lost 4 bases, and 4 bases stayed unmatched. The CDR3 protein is CASSLQGAAGNTIYF. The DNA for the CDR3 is TGTGCCAGCAGCTTACAGGGGGCAGCGGGAAACACCATATATTTT.

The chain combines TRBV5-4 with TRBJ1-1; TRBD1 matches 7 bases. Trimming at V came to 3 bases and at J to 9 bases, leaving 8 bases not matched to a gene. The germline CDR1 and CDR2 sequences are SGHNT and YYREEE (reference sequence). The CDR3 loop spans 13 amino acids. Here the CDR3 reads CASSSDRVPKAFF. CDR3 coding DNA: TGTGCCAGCAGCTCAGACAGGGTTCCTAAAGCTTTCTTT.

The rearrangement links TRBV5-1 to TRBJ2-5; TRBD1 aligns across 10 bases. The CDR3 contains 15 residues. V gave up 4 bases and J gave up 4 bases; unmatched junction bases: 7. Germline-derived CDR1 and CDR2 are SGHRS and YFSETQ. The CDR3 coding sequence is TGCGCCAGCAGCCTCTTCCGGGACAGGGGAGAGACCCAGTACTTC. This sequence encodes CASSLFRDRGETQYF.

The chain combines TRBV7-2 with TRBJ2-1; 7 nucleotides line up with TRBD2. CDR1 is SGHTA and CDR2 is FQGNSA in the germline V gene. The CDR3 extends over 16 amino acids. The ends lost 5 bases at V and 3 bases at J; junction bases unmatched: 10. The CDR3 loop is CASSKGGSGGYNEQFF. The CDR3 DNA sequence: TGTGCCAGCAGCAAGGGCGGGTCGGGGGGCTACAATGAGCAGTTCTTC.

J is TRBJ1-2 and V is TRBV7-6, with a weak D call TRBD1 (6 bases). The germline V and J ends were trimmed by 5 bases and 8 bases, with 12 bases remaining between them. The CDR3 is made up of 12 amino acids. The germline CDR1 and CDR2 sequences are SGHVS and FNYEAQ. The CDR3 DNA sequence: TGTGCCAGCAGCGGTGGGACATACGGCTACACCTTC. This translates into CASSGGTYGYTF.

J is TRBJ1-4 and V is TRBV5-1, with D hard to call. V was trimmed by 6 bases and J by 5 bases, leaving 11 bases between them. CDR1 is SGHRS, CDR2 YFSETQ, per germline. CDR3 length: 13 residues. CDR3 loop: CASTPGMNEKLFF. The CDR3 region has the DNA TGCGCCAGCACCCCGGGGATGAATGAAAAACTGTTTTTT.

This chain's CDR3 is CASSLTGVTYNEQFF. The DNA for the CDR3 is TGTGCCAGCAGTTTAACAGGGGTGACCTACAATGAGCAGTTCTTC. V gene TRBV2 combines with J gene TRBJ2-1; 7 positions match TRBD1. Germline CDR1 reads SNHLY; CDR2 reads FYNNEI. V trimming: 5 bases; J trimming: 2 bases; junction bases outside the gene matches: 6. There are 15 residues in the CDR3.

The CDR3 bases are TGTGCCAGCGGGGGACAGGGGGCCTCCTACGAGCAGTACTTC. Residues: CASGGQGASYEQYF. This chain uses TRBV6-5 with TRBJ2-7, with TRBD1 identical over 12 bases. In germline, CDR1 is MNHEY, CDR2 SVGAGI. This CDR3 spans 14 amino acids. V dropped 8 bases and J dropped 0; count of bases not matched to a gene: 2.

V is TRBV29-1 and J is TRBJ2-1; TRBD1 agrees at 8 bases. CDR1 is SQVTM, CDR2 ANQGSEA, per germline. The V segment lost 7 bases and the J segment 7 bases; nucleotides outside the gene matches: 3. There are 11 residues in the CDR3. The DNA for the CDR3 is TGCAGCGCGTACAGGGGGAATGAGCAGTTCTTC. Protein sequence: CSAYRGNEQFF.

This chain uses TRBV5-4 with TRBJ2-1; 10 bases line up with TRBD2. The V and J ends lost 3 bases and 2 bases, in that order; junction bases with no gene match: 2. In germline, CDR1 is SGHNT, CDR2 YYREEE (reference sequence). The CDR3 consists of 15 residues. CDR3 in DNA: TGTGCCAGCAGCTCTCTAGCGGGGGCCTACAATGAGCAGTTCTTC. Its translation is CASSSLAGAYNEQFF.

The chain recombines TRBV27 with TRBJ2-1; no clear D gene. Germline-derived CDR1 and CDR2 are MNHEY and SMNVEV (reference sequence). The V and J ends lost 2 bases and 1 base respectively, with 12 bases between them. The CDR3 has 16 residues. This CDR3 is CASSLEAVFSYNEQFF. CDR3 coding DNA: TGTGCCAGCAGTTTAGAGGCAGTTTTTTCCTACAATGAGCAGTTCTTC.

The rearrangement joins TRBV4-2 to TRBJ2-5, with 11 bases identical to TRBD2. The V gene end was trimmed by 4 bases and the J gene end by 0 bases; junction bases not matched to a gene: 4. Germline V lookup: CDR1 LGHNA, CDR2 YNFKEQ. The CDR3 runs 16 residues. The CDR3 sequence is CASSRGTSGDQETQYF. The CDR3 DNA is TGTGCCAGCAGCCGAGGGACTAGCGGAGACCAAGAGACCCAGTACTTC.

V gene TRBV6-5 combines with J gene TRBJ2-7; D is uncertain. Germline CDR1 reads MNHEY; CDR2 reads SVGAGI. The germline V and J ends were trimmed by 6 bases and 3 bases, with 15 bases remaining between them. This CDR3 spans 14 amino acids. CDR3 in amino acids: CASSPAGQYYEQYF. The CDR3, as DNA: TGTGCCAGCAGCCCGGCTGGGCAGTACTACGAGCAGTACTTC.

The CDR3 DNA is TGTGCCTGGGAGGGGGGGAGGCTAAATTCACCCCTCCACTTT. It translates to CAWEGGRLNSPLHF. The genes are TRBV30 and TRBJ1-6; D is possibly TRBD1 (6 bases). The CDR3 is 14 residues long. The germline CDR1 and CDR2 sequences are GTSNPN and SVGIG (reference sequence). Trimming cost V 5 bases and J 7 bases, with 15 bases left between them.

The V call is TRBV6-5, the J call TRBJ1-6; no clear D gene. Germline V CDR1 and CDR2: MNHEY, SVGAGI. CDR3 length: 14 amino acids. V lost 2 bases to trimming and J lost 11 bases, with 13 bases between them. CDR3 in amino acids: CASSYAPESPPLHF. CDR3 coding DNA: TGTGCCAGCAGTTACGCCCCTGAGAGTCCACCCCTCCACTTT.